The present T cell receptor (beta chain) was sequenced within a study of regulatory T cells in long-lasting Graves disease. Overall study findings and caveats: Persistent Graves' patients had lower TCR diversity than newly diagnosed ones.

Time point defined: persistent/refractory GD, antithyroid drugs over 5 years with positive TRAb. PBMC RNA served as the TCR library source. Recruitment took place at an endocrinology department in Xi'an, China. Blood from the periphery, approximately 10 milliliters in all, was drawn into EDTA tubes. With regard to this clonotype: The antigen remains undetermined.

HTBI primers from iRepertoire and Arm-PCR of CDR3 regions yielded the TCR beta libraries. TCRdb redid the calling of the multiplex PCR reads with MiXCR, one entry per CDR3 protein. Of a few hundred thousand distinct CDR3 sequences listed, around 22% are singletons. This material consisted of peripheral blood mononuclear cells (PBMCs), taken when the disease was refractory, from a patient treated with antithyroid drugs. The sequence derives from a female donor with Graves disease.

The CDR3 loop is CASSYDRNSPLHF. CDR3 DNA: TGTGCCAGCAGTTACGATAGGAATTCACCCCTCCACTTT. The chain combines TRBV6-9 with TRBJ1-6, with D uncertain. CDR3 length: 13 residues. V lost 3 bases to trimming and J lost 7 bases, with 7 bases between them. Germline CDR1 and CDR2: MNHGY and SVAAGI.